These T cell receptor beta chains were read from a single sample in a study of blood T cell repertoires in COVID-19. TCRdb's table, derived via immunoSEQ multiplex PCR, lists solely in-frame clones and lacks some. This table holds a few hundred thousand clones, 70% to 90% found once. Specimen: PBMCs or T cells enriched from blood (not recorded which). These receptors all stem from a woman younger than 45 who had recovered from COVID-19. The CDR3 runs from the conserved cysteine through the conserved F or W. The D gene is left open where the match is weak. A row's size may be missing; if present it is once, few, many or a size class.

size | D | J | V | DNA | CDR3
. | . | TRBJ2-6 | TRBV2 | TGTGCCAGCACTAGGCGGGGTTCCTCCCTCGGTGGGGCCAACGTCCTGACTTTC | CASTRRGSSLGGANVLTF
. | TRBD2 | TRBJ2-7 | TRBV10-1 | TGCGCCAGCAGTGAAAACGGGAGGAATAAGCAGTACTTC | CASSENGRNKQYF
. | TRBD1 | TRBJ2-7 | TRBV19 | TGTGCCAGTAGTATAAGTCATGGACAGGGGGCCTTCTCCTACGAGCAGTACTTC | CASSISHGQGAFSYEQYF
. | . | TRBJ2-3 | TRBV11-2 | TGTGCCAGCAGCTTCTCTCCTCGATCAGGGACAGATACGCAGTATTTT | CASSFSPRSGTDTQYF
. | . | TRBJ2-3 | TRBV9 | TGTGCCAGCAGCGTAGCTATCGGAGGGCTTACAGATACGCAGTATTTT | CASSVAIGGLTDTQYF
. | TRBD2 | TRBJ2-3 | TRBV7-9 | TGTGCCAGCAGCTCTCCTAGCGGGAGGGCCTCCACAGATACGCAGTATTTT | CASSSPSGRASTDTQYF
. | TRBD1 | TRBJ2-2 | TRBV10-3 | TGTGCCATCAGTTCCGGGACAGGGGACTTGGGGGAGCTGTTTTTT | CAISSGTGDLGELFF
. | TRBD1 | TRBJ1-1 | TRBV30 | TGTGCCTGGAACTGGGACAGCGAAAACACTGAAGCTTTCTTT | CAWNWDSENTEAFF
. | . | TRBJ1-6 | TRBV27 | TGTGCCAGCAGGCTTACAGGGCTTCGGGGTAATTCACCCCTCCACTTT | CASRLTGLRGNSPLHF
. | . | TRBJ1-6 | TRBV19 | TGTGCCAGTAGTATGGTACAGAATAATAATTCACCCCTCCACTTT | CASSMVQNNNSPLHF
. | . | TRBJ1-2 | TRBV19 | TGTGCCAGTAGTATGACAGATCCTAACTATGGCTACACCTTC | CASSMTDPNYGYTF
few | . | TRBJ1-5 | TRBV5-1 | TGCGCCAGCAGCCATACCGGGAGAAGCGATCAGCCCCAGCATTTT | CASSHTGRSDQPQHF
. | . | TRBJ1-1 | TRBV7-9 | TGTGCCAGCACGGGGGAGGGGCCCGCTGAAGCTTTCTTT | CASTGEGPAEAFF
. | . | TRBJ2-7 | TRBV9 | TGTGCCAGCAGCGTAGGGGGGGTGGAGAACGAGCAGTACTTC | CASSVGGVENEQYF
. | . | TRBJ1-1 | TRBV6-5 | TGTGCCAGCAGTTATTCCCTTAAGCGGGGCGAAACTGAAGCTTTCTTT | CASSYSLKRGETEAFF
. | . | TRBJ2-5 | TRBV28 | TGTGCCAGCAGGATGGACAGAGAGCAAGAGACCCAGTACTTC | CASRMDREQETQYF
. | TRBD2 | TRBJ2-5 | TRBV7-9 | TGTGCCAGCAGCTTAAAGGGACTAGGTAAAGAGACCCAGTACTTC | CASSLKGLGKETQYF
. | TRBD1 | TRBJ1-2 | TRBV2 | TGTGCCAGCAGTGACACTACAGGGGGCGTATATGGCTACACCTTC | CASSDTTGGVYGYTF
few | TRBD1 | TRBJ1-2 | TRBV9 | TGTGCCAGCAGTCCTAGTGGGACAGCCCATGGCTACACCTTC | CASSPSGTAHGYTF
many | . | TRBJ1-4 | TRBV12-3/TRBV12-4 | TGTGCCAGCAGTTCCCCCAATCAAAAACTGTTTTTT | CASSSPNQKLFF
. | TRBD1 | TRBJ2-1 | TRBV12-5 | TGTGCTAGTGGTTTGGACAGGGGGCTCTACAATGAGCAGTTCTTC | CASGLDRGLYNEQFF
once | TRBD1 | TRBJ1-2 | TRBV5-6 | TGTGCCAGCAGCTTGGGGACCGGGACAGGGTATGGCTACACCTTC | CASSLGTGTGYGYTF
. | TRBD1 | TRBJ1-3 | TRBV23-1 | TGCGCCAGCAGTCAATGGAGAAGGACAGGGGAGGCAAACACCATATATTTT | CASSQWRRTGEANTIYF
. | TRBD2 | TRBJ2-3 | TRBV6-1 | TGTGCCAGCAGTGAAAGACTAGCGGGCATCAGCACAGATACGCAGTATTTT | CASSERLAGISTDTQYF
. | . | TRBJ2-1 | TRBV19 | TGTGCCAGTAGTATAGTTTCGGGGGTGGGTGAGCAGTTCTTC | CASSIVSGVGEQFF
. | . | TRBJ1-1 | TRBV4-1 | TGCGCCAGCAGCCAACCAGGGCGCGGGGGGACTGAAGCTTTCTTT | CASSQPGRGGTEAFF
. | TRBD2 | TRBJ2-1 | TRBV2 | TGTGCCAGCAGTGCCCTAGCGGGGGGGATCAATGAGCAGTTCTTC | CASSALAGGINEQFF
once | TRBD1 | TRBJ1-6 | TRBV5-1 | TGCGCCAGCAGCTTGCTGACGACAGGGGAGGATTCACCCCTCCACTTT | CASSLLTTGEDSPLHF
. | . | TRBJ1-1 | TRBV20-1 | TGCAGTGCTAGTCAACAGCAGTCCGTGGAAGCTTTCTTT | CSASQQQSVEAFF
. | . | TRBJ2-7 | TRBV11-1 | TGTGCCAGCAGCTTAGAAGTGGCCAGCTCCTACGAGCAGTACTTC | CASSLEVASSYEQYF
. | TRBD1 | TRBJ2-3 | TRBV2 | TGTGCCAGCAGTGTACAGGGGGCAGAGGATACGCAGTATTTT | CASSVQGAEDTQYF